This T cell receptor beta chain was recovered during a study of T cell responses to AZD1222 COVID-19 vaccine (dated by TCRdb to the early 2020s). Regarding the research as a whole: A total of about 250 trial participants underwent TCR sequencing, of whom 207 had received two doses of AZD1222 and around 26 had received two doses of the MenACWY control vaccine. Trial participants were enrolled by age into subgroups of 18-55, 56-69 and 70-plus years, and around 150, 28 and 57 TCR-sequenced participants, respectively, were included in these subgroups. On the study overall, not on this receptor specifically: The vaccine-associated CD4 TCRs covered the entire spike protein, and the dominant responses fell in regions 160-218 and 743-854. Conclusions about previously exposed vaccinees are limited, since just five or six AZD1222 recipients were seropositive for SARS-CoV-2 at baseline. The 56-69-year group was small, and its depth increase did not reach significance, likely because of low power. Epitopes outside the regions mutated in the B.1.351 and B.1.1.7 variants were reportedly recognized by nearly half of the unique spike-specific TCRs. No day 14 peak-response samples were available, so repertoires were characterized only after the peak T cell response. Participants were mostly white British and included more females than males, and it was suggested by the authors that clonal diversity may have been underestimated. After two AZD1222 doses, both the breadth and the depth of spike-specific TCRs were significantly higher than at day 0 and than in MenACWY recipients.

The CDR3 regions of human TCRbeta chains were analyzed by immunosequencing. Concerning the study's data processing: Repertoire TCRs were matched against a reference library of SARS-CoV-2-specific TCRs generated with the MIRA antigen-specificity platform. Breadth was defined as the fraction of unique TCRs that were SARS-CoV-2-associated, and depth was defined as the fraction of total T cells that were SARS-CoV-2-associated. Using the MIRA data, each spike-specific TCR was mapped to the spike region that the TCR reacts to and placed in a CD4 or CD8 class. Log10-transformed breadth and depth values were compared by one-way ANOVA with Sidak's multiple comparisons tests. Drawn from immuneACCESS, this table holds only the in-frame rearrangements with V and J called that TCRdb kept. Clones are partly lost; checked studies trace under half to an unresolved V gene and leave the rest unexplained. That table is the source of V, J and clone size, and D and trimming were worked out from the DNA. The sample includes fewer than 130,000 clones, with about 90% observed a single time. Clones ranked in the top ten supply more than 14% of the sample.

The meaning of the sample's time point label: about 28 days (+/-7) after the second vaccine dose. AZD1222 recipients whose second dose came at about 4 weeks and those whose second dose came at about 12 weeks were combined into one group, since spike-specific TCR depth and breadth did not differ between the two schedules. Vaccinee samples were obtained from the UK trials COV001 and COV002, which included a single-blind randomized controlled phase 2/3 trial of AZD1222 (ChAdOx1 nCoV-19) in healthy adults. For TCRbeta chain sequencing, PBMC samples were collected from trial participants at day 0 and at day 28 after the second dose. Regarding this clone: Its recognized antigen is unknown. Nothing much larger sits one base from this clone, and base qualities are not available.

This TCR was recovered from an adult who received the AZD1222 COVID-19 vaccine. The sequencing here drew on peripheral blood, taken 28 days after the second AZD1222 dose.

The CDR3 loop reads CASSRAQGLAYEQYF. The DNA reads as follows: TGTGCCAGCAGCCGCGCCCAGGGGTTAGCCTACGAGCAGTACTTC. The chain is assembled from TRBV27 and TRBJ2-7; the D gene is perhaps TRBD1, on 6 matching bases. From the cysteine up to the phenylalanine, the CDR3 has a length of 15 residues. Just CDR3 DNA is preserved here, 45 bases in frame from base 1. At the junction V is shortened by 6 bases and J by 2 bases, with 17 bases in between. CDR1 and CDR2, per the germline V gene (reference sequence), are MNHEY and SMNVEV.